This T cell receptor (beta chain) was captured in a study of T cell responses to AZD1222 COVID-19 vaccine. General study findings and limits: An increase in Spike-specific TCR breadth and depth was observed after two AZD1222 doses. Close to half of all spike-specific TCRs reportedly target regions of the variants that are unmutated.

This CDR3 is 12 amino acids long. About this clone itself: The antigen is not known.

Measured with immunoSEQ multiplex PCR; TCRdb has only the in-frame clones, and not every one. Of approximately 100,000 clones listed, about 89% are singletons. This chain uses TRBV12-2 with TRBJ1-6; the table calls TRBD1, which could not be checked here. TRBV12-2 is termed a pseudogene. The receptor was derived from an adult in good health. The source material was peripheral blood, sampled on day 0 of AZD1222 vaccination. In nucleotides, the CDR3 is TGTGCAAGTCGCTTATCCCAGGCCTCCCTCCACTTT. Translation gives CASRLSQASLHF.